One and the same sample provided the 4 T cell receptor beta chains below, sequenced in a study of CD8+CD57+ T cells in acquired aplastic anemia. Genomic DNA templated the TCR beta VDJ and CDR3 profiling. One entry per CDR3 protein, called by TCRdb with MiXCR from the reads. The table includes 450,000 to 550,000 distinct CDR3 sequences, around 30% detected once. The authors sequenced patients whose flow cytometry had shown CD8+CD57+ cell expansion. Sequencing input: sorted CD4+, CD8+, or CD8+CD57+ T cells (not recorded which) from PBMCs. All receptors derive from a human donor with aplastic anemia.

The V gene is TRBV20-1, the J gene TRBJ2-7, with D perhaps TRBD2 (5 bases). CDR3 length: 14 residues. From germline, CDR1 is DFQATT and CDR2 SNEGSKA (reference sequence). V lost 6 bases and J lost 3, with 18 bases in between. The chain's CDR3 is CSASSSPAGYEQYF. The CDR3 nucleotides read TGCAGTGCCAGCAGTTCCCCGGCGGGCTACGAGCAGTACTTC.

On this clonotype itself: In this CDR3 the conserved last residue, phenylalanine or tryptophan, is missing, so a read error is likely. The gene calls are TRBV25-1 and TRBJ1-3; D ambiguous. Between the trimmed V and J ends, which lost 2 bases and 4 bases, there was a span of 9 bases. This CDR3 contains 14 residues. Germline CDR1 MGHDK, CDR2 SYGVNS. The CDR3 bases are TGTGCCAGCAGTGAAGCGGGGTCCGGAAACACCATATATTCT. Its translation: CASSEAGSGNTIYS.

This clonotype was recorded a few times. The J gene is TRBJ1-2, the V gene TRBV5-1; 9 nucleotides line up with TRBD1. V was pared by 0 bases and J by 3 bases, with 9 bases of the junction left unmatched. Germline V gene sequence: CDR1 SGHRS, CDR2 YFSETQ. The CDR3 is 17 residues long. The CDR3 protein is CASSLGSFRDRDYGYTF. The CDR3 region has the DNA TGCGCCAGCAGCTTGGGTTCTTTCCGGGACAGGGACTATGGCTACACCTTC.

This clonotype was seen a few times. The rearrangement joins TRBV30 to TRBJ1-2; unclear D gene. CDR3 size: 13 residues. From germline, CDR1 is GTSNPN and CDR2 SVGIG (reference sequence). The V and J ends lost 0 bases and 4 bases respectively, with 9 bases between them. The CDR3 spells CAWSVSWGYGYTF. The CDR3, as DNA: TGTGCCTGGAGTGTATCTTGGGGCTATGGCTACACCTTC.